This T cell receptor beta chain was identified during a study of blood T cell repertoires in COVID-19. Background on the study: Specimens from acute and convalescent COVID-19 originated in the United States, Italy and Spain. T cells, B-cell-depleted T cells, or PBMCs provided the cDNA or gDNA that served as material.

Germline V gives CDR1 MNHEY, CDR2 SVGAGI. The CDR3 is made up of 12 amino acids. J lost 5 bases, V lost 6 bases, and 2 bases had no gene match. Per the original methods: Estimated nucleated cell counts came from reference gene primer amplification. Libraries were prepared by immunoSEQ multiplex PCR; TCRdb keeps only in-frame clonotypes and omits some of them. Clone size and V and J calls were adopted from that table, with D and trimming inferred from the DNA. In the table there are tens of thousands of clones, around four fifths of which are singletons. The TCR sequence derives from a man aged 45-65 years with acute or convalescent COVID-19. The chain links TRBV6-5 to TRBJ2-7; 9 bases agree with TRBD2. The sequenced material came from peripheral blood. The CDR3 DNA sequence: TGTGCCAGCAGGGCTAGCGGGAACGAGCAGTACTTC. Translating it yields CASRASGNEQYF.